The next 7 T cell receptor beta chains were all read from a single sample in a study of T cell changes during pregnancy in multiple sclerosis. Repertoires were generated with immunoSEQ multiplex PCR, while TCRdb's copy carries only in-frame clones and drops some. This repertoire shows more than 65,000 clones, 70% to 90% found once; its top ten account for approximately 3.4%. The sequencing here drew on peripheral blood, taken before pregnancy. The receptors were sampled from a female donor with multiple sclerosis, enrolled in a pregnancy study.

This clone was seen only once. The chain joins TRBV9 to TRBJ2-1, with 7 nucleotides matching TRBD2. The CDR3 has 16 amino acids. Germline trimming cut 4 bases from V and 4 bases from J; bases unmatched to any gene: 11. CDR1 is SGDLS, CDR2 YYNGEE, per germline. Here the CDR3 reads CASSRLATSKYNEQFF. CDR3 nucleotides: TGTGCCAGCAGCCGACTAGCCACTTCAAAGTACAATGAGCAGTTCTTC.

The chain links TRBV7-9 to TRBJ1-1; no clear D. Trimming took 7 bases from V and 0 from J, leaving 6 bases between them. CDR3 length: 12 amino acids. In germline, CDR1 is SEHNR, CDR2 FQNEAQ (reference sequence). The CDR3 here is CASNGMNTEAFF. The CDR3 DNA reads TGTGCCAGCAACGGGATGAACACTGAAGCTTTCTTT. The full variable domain, completed using reference TRBV7-9 and TRBJ1-1, is DTGVSQNPRHKITKRGQNVTFRCDPISEHNRLYWYRQTLGQGPEFLTYFQNEAQLEKSRLLSDRFSAERPKGSFSTLEIQRTEQGDSAMYLCASNGMNTEAFFGQGTRLTVV.

The chain couples TRBV6-1 to TRBJ2-1, with TRBD1 matching over 8 bases. V dropped 3 bases and J dropped 6; count of bases not matched to a gene: 7. The germline gives CDR1 MNHNS, CDR2 SASEGT. The CDR3 runs to 15 residues. In DNA form, the CDR3 reads TGTGCCAGCAGTGATTTCGGGACAGGTATCAATGAGCAGTTCTTC. This gives the protein CASSDFGTGINEQFF.

This clone was seen only a few times. V is TRBV5-4 and J is TRBJ2-1; TRBD1 might be the D (6 bases). V gave up 5 bases and J gave up 3 bases, with 9 bases separating them. CDR1 is SGHNT and CDR2 is YYREEE in the germline V gene (reference sequence). The CDR3 runs to 13 residues. The CDR3 nucleotides read TGTGCCAGCAGACCGGACAGCTACAATGAGCAGTTCTTC. Amino acids: CASRPDSYNEQFF.

The chain combines TRBV25-1 with TRBJ2-7; 14 bases map to TRBD2. Germline assignment: CDR1 MGHDK and CDR2 SYGVNS. Trimming took 1 base from V and 3 from J; bases not matched to a gene: 2. There are 16 residues in the CDR3. DNA for the CDR3: TGTGCCAGCAGTGAATCAGGGACTAGCGGGGGCTACGAGCAGTACTTC. This encodes CASSESGTSGGYEQYF.

The chain links TRBV7-2 to TRBJ1-4; no clear D gene. Germline V gene lookup returns CDR1 SGHTA and CDR2 FQGNSA. Trimming removed 2 bases at V and 8 bases at J, with 6 bases between. This CDR3 comprises 12 residues. This chain's CDR3 is CASSLSSEKLFF. The CDR3 DNA reads TGTGCCAGCAGCTTATCGTCCGAAAAACTGTTTTTT. Full variable domain (rest looked up from reference TRBV7-2 and TRBJ1-4): GAGVSQSPSNKVTEKGKDVELRCDPISGHTALYWYRQSLGQGLEFLIYFQGNSAPDKSGLPSDRFSAERTGGSVSTLTIQRTQQEDSAVYLCASSLSSEKLFFGSGTQLSVL.

The rearrangement links TRBV5-1 to TRBJ1-2; possibly TRBD1 for D (5 bases). The ends were cut back, 4 bases at V and 4 bases at J, with 14 bases in the middle. Germline V gene sequence: CDR1 SGHRS, CDR2 YFSETQ. The CDR3 consists of 14 residues. The CDR3 nucleotides are TGCGCCAGCAGCGGCTTACAGGAGCCCTATGGCTACACCTTC. It translates to CASSGLQEPYGYTF. Together with reference TRBV5-1 and TRBJ1-2, the CDR3 gives the full variable domain: KAGVTQTPRYLIKTRGQQVTLSCSPISGHRSVSWYQQTPGQGLQFLFEYFSETQRNKGNFPGRFSGRQFSNSRSEMNVSTLELGDSALYLCASSGLQEPYGYTFGSGTRLTVV.